The sequence of this T cell receptor beta chain was determined in a study of shared clonotypes between healthy human individuals. Repertoires were generated with immunoSEQ multiplex PCR, while TCRdb's copy carries only in-frame clones and drops some. Altogether about 2.2 million clones are present, over 85% being singletons, with the ten largest covering around 1.7%. The germline V gene has CDR1 SGHVS and CDR2 FQNEAQ. The CDR3 totals 14 residues. Trimming at V came to 6 bases and at J to 1 base, leaving 6 bases not matched to a gene. Only CD45RO-negative cells positively selected for CCR7 counted as naive CD8 cells, so terminally differentiated effector memory CD45RA+ cells were excluded.

This receptor was obtained from a young man in good health. Some clones in this sample may be carry-over from other donors' samples. Sequenced input: naive CD8+ T cells from PBMCs. The J gene is TRBJ2-7, the V gene TRBV7-8, with 7 bases matching TRBD1. The DNA of the CDR3 is TGTGCCAGCAGACCCCGGGACAGATCCTACGAGCAGTACTTC. Its translation is CASRPRDRSYEQYF.